One sample yielded the 11 T cell receptor beta chains listed below, sequenced in a study of blood T cell repertoires in COVID-19. The table came from immunoSEQ multiplex PCR; TCRdb's copy has only in-frame clones and leaves some out. This table has roughly 320,000 clones, approximately 90% appearing once. The sequencing input was PBMCs or T cells enriched from blood (not recorded which). The receptors were sampled from a woman aged 30 to 39 who had been exposed to COVID-19.

The rearrangement uses TRBV5-6 and TRBJ1-5; the match to TRBD1 covers 8 bases. The V segment lost 0 bases and the J segment 4 bases; nucleotides outside the gene matches: 15. CDR1 is SGHDT, CDR2 YYEEEE, per germline. CDR3 length: 19 residues. Here the CDR3 reads CASSLALDRVGNINQPQHF. In nucleotides, the CDR3 is TGTGCCAGCAGCTTGGCTCTGGACAGGGTTGGAAACATTAATCAGCCCCAGCATTTT.

The gene calls are TRBV6-2 or TRBV6-3 and TRBJ1-2, with 7 nucleotides matching TRBD1. The CDR3 spans 21 residues. The germline CDR1 and CDR2 sequences are MNHEY and SVGEGT. The trim removed 6 bases at V and 7 bases at J, leaving 32 bases unmatched. DNA for the CDR3: TGTGCCAGCAGCGACCTAGGGGGCAGGGCACCCACTTACTCGATGAGCGGTGGCTACACCTTC. Protein sequence: CASSDLGGRAPTYSMSGGYTF.

The V and J genes are TRBV29-1 and TRBJ2-2; 7 bases line up with TRBD1. CDR1 and CDR2 from the germline V gene are SQVTM and ANQGSEA. J gave up 2 bases and V 6 bases, and 6 bases lay outside the gene matches. The length of the CDR3 is 14 residues. CDR3 in amino acids: CSVPGQLNTGELFF. The CDR3, as DNA: TGCAGCGTCCCGGGACAGCTTAACACCGGGGAGCTGTTTTTT.

This chain uses TRBV6-5 with TRBJ1-2, with 9 positions matching TRBD1. The CDR3 runs to 14 residues. J lost 4 bases, V lost 2 bases, and 2 bases had no gene match. CDR1 and CDR2 from the germline V gene are MNHEY and SVGAGI. CDR3 in DNA: TGTGCCAGCAGTTACGGGACAGGGAGCTATGGCTACACCTTC. This codes for CASSYGTGSYGYTF.

The chain carries TRBV9 and TRBJ1-2; D uncertain. CDR3 size: 15 residues. The V gene lost 3 bases and the J gene lost 1 base, with 13 bases spanning the gap. The germline V gene has CDR1 SGDLS and CDR2 YYNGEE. The CDR3 coding sequence is TGTGCCAGCAGCGGACTAGACGCGCGTAACTATGGCTACACCTTC. As protein: CASSGLDARNYGYTF.

CDR3 protein: CASSPGADQPQHF. CDR3 DNA: TGTGCCAGCAGCCCAGGGGCGGATCAGCCCCAGCATTTT. The chain employs TRBV11-2 and TRBJ1-5; possible D gene TRBD1, 6 bases. Trimming took off 5 bases at V and 5 bases at J, with 10 bases between the two ends. This CDR3 region has 13 residues. Germline V gives CDR1 SGHAT, CDR2 FQNNGV.

The chain joins TRBV6-5 to TRBJ1-2; weak D call: TRBD1 (6 bases). Per the germline V gene, CDR1 is MNHEY and CDR2 is SVGAGI. The CDR3 runs 12 residues. Trimming left V 9 bases short and J 6 bases short, with 14 bases between. DNA of the CDR3: TGTGCCAGTTTTAACAGGGCCCATGGCTACACCTTC. It yields the protein CASFNRAHGYTF.

This clone appeared once. This CDR3 is CASSLAGGSYNEQFF. The DNA of the CDR3 is TGTGCCAGCAGTTTAGCGGGGGGCTCCTACAATGAGCAGTTCTTC. The chain has TRBV28 and TRBJ2-1; 8 bases align to TRBD2. With V trimmed by 2 bases and J by 0 bases, 0 bases remained unmatched. Germline V gene lookup returns CDR1 MDHEN and CDR2 SYDVKM. The CDR3 extends over 15 amino acids.

The J gene is TRBJ1-2, the V gene TRBV4-2, with a weak D call TRBD1 (6 bases). The CDR3 has 15 residues. Trimming pared 1 base from V and 5 bases from J, leaving 14 bases between. Looked up from germline, CDR1 is LGHNA and CDR2 is YNFKEQ. DNA of the CDR3: TGTGCCAGCAGCCAAGGAACCAGGGGTTTGTATGGCTACACCTTC. Amino acid sequence: CASSQGTRGLYGYTF.

The chain carries TRBV6-6 and TRBJ1-1; perhaps TRBD1 as D (6 bases). CDR1 is MNHNY and CDR2 is SVGAGI in the germline V gene (reference sequence). V gave up 3 bases and J gave up 5 bases, with 19 bases separating them. The CDR3 spans 16 residues. The CDR3 spells CASSYTQPQGPTEAFF. Here the CDR3 DNA reads TGTGCCAGCAGTTATACCCAACCTCAGGGGCCAACTGAAGCTTTCTTT.

The chain uses TRBV19 and TRBJ2-6; possible D gene TRBD1, 6 bases. The V end was cut by 1 base, the J end by 2 bases, with 9 bases between. The CDR3 extends over 16 amino acids. Germline V gives CDR1 LNHDA, CDR2 SQIVND (reference sequence). CDR3 coding DNA: TGTGCCAGTAGTATAGCAGCAGGGGCTGGGGCCAACGTCCTGACTTTC. This gives the protein CASSIAAGAGANVLTF. Full variable domain (remainder filled in from reference TRBV19 and TRBJ2-6): DGGITQSPKYLFRKEGQNVTLSCEQNLNHDAMYWYRQDPGQGLRLIYYSQIVNDFQKGDIAEGYSVSREKKESFPLTVTSAQKNPTAFYLCASSIAAGAGANVLTFGAGSRLTVL.